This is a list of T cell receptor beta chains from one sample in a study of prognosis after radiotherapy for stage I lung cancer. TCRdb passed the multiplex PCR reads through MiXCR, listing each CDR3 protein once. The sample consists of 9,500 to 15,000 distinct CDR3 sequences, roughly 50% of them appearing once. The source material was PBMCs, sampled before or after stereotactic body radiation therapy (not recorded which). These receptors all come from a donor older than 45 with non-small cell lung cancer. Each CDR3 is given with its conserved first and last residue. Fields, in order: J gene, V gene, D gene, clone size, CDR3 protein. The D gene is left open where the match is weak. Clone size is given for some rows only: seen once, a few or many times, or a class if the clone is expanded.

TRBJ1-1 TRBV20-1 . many CSASVRDGYTEAFF
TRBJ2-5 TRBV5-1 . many CASSLGMSPQEETQYF
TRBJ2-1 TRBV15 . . CATRGGGLQARDEQFF
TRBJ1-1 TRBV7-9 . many CASTLSGDSAFF
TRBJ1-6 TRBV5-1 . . CASIFPSSYNSPLHF
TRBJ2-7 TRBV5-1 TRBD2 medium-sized CASSLVVAGDIEQYF
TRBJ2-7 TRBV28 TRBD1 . CASNGTGYYEQYF
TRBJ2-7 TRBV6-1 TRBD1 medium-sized CASNTGTGGSYEQYF
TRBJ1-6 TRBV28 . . CASRAPNGTYNSPLHF
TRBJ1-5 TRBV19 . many CASSIDLTDRQPQHF
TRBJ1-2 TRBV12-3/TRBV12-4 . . CASNKGRSETF
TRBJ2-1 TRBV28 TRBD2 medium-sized CASITHSGSYNEQFF
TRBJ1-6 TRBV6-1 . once CASRESGQPRLF
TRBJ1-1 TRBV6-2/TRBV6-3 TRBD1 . CASSTQGSGAFF
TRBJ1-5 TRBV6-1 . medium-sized CASNREVTSNQPQHF
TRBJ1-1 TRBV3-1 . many CASSRAKNTEAFF
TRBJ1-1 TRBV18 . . CASSPGDTEAFF
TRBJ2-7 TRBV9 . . CASSVGGTIGRYSQQYF
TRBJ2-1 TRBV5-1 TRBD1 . CASSSPGTGNDEHFF
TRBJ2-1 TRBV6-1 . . CASRPGQAGLRSYNEQFF
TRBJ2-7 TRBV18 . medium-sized CASSTGYEQYF
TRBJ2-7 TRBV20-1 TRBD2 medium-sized CSASPRTSEQYF
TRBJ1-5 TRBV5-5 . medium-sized CASSLDRRVGQPQHF
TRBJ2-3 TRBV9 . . CASSVAGYTDTQYF
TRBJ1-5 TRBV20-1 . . CSARERPRNQPQHF
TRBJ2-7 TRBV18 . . CASSPNTGSDYEQYF
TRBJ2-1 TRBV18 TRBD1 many CASSPPQGAYNEQFF
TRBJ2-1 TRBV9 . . CASSVDQQYNEQFF
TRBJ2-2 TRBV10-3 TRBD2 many CATLPTSGRAGELFF
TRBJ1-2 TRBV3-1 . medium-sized CASSQGQRFYGYTF
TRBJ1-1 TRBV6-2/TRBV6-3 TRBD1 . CASSLWGHGTGGRENEAFF
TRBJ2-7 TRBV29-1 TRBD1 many CSGTGAEYEQYF
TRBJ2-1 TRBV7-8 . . CASSSSGRVLDEQFF
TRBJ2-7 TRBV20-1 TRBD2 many CSARGGPLAGAGEQYF
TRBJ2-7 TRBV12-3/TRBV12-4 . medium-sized CASSLSEGMREQYF
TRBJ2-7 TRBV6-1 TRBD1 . CASRADRAISFYEQYF
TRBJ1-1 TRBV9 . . CASSVLPNTEAFF
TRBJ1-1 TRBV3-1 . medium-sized CASSTRPDGFGEAFF
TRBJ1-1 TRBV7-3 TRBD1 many CASSSGQGTEAFF
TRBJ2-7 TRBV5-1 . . CASSLAGHDGYYEQYF
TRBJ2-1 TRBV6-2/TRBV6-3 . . CASSVGRYNEKFF
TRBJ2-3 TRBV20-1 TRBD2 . CSARVASGGTDTQYF
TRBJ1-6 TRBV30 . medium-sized CAWRNALGQINSPLHF
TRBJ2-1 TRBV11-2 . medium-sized CASSPSIEQFF
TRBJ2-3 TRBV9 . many CASSFRSRDDTQYF
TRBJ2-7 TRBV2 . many CASKEGGYEQYF
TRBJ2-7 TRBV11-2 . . CPSSLTQVTDEQYF
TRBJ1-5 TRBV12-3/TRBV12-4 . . CASSSHYPCCSGNQPQHF
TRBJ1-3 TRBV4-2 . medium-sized CASSSDATYSGNTIYF
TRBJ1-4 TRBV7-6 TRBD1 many CASSLALQGPNEKLFF
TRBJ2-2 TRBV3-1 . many CASSLSSNIGELFF
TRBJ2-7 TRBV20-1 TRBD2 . CSASEDGLAGPEYF